This T cell receptor beta chain derives from a study of blood T cell repertoires in COVID-19. Study summary: Italy, Spain and the United States were the sources of the convalescent and acute COVID-19 samples.

Germline lookup yields CDR1 LGHNA and CDR2 YSLEER. V lost 1 base to trimming and J lost 3 bases, with 9 bases between them. CDR3 length: 14 residues. Study processing details: Reference gene primer amplification gave estimated nucleated cell counts. Here immunoSEQ multiplex PCR was the method, and the copy in TCRdb shows in-frame clones only, minus some. V, J and clone size are taken as reported in that table, and D and trimming were inferred from the DNA itself. Altogether about 250,000 clones are present, around 90% being singletons, with the ten largest covering around 1.4%. The J gene is TRBJ2-5, the V gene TRBV4-3, with D tentatively TRBD1 (6 bases). The specimen sequenced was peripheral blood. The source is a man older than 75 with acute or convalescent COVID-19. The CDR3 loop is CASSQGGLEETQYF. Here the CDR3 DNA reads TGCGCCAGCAGCCAAGGGGGGCTCGAAGAGACCCAGTACTTC.